Presented here are 14 T cell receptor beta chains from one specimen sequenced in a study of radiotherapy plus CTLA-4 blockade in lung cancer. Only in-frame clones appear in the TCRdb table, and some are missing; sequencing was by immunoSEQ multiplex PCR. The sample lists more than 75,000 clones, roughly 86% seen once, with roughly 0.95% in the top ten. Here the sequenced sample was peripheral blood, taken from a patient treated with radiotherapy plus ipilimumab. These receptor sequences come from a human donor with non-small cell lung cancer who had stable disease on radiotherapy plus ipilimumab.

The chain has TRBV2 and TRBJ1-4, with D possibly being TRBD1 (5 bases). The CDR3 loop spans 15 amino acids. V was shortened by 5 bases and J by 8 bases, with 18 bases between the two germline ends. CDR1 is SNHLY, CDR2 FYNNEI, per germline. The CDR3 here is CASSPTGTRGEKLFF. The CDR3 nucleotides are TGTGCCAGCAGTCCTACCGGGACCCGAGGAGAAAAACTGTTTTTT.

This chain connects TRBV27 to TRBJ1-3; D remains unclear. Looked up from germline, CDR1 is MNHEY and CDR2 is SMNVEV (reference sequence). The ends were cut back, 0 bases at V and 4 bases at J, with 7 bases in the middle. The CDR3 loop spans 14 amino acids. As DNA, the CDR3 is TGTGCCAGCAGTTTATCCTCCCAAGGAAACACCATATATTTT. Translated, it gives CASSLSSQGNTIYF.

The V gene is TRBV6-5, the J gene TRBJ2-7; the D gene is possibly TRBD2 (6 bases). Between the trimmed V and J ends, which lost 2 bases and 7 bases, there was a span of 15 bases. The CDR3 is made up of 14 amino acids. Germline loops: CDR1 MNHEY, CDR2 SVGAGI. The CDR3 DNA follows: TGTGCCAGCAGTTACGAACCCGGGAGTGGTGAGCAGTACTTC. Its translation: CASSYEPGSGEQYF.

The chain uses TRBV7-9 and TRBJ2-3; 9 bases match TRBD2. Germline CDR1 reads SEHNR; CDR2 reads FQNEAQ (reference sequence). This CDR3 comprises 15 residues. V dropped 5 bases and J dropped 4; count of bases not matched to a gene: 7. The DNA of the CDR3 is TGTGCCAGCAGCGCGCGGGGGGGCCTCGCAGATACGCAGTATTTT. Its translation: CASSARGGLADTQYF.

The chain recombines TRBV5-6 with TRBJ2-5; possible D gene TRBD1, 5 bases. The CDR3 is made up of 13 amino acids. Trimming left V 0 bases short and J 7 bases short, with 10 bases between. The germline gives CDR1 SGHDT, CDR2 YYEEEE. The CDR3 sequence: CASSLGGTGTQYF. CDR3 sequence (DNA): TGTGCCAGCAGCTTGGGAGGAACAGGGACCCAGTACTTC.

Only one count was recorded for this clone. The chain couples TRBV29-1 to TRBJ2-6; TRBD1 might be the D (5 bases). V was clipped by 2 bases and J by 2 bases, with 7 bases between them. This CDR3 has 14 amino acids. Germline CDR1 and CDR2: SQVTM and ANQGSEA. DNA of the CDR3: TGCAGCGTTGAAACAGGTACTGGGGCCAACGTCCTGACTTTC. Protein sequence: CSVETGTGANVLTF.

In DNA, the CDR3 is TGCGCCAGCAGCACGGGACAGGGTATGAACACTGAAGCTTTCTTT. As protein: CASSTGQGMNTEAFF. The chain combines TRBV5-1 with TRBJ1-1; 9 bases fit TRBD1. The CDR3 is made up of 15 amino acids. Germline values: CDR1 SGHRS, CDR2 YFSETQ. V lost 4 bases and J lost 0; bases outside the gene matches: 4.

V usage is TRBV5-1 and J usage is TRBJ2-5; the D is unclear. Germline lookup yields CDR1 SGHRS and CDR2 YFSETQ. The CDR3 runs 15 residues. Between the trimmed V and J ends, which lost 3 bases and 5 bases, there was a span of 17 bases. CDR3 protein: CASSSSKAIGETQYF. As DNA, the CDR3 is TGCGCCAGCAGCTCCTCGAAGGCCATAGGGGAGACCCAGTACTTC.

V usage is TRBV5-1 and J usage is TRBJ1-2; maybe TRBD1 (6 bases). V was shortened by 0 bases and J by 4 bases, with 7 bases between the two germline ends. Germline V CDR1 and CDR2: SGHRS, YFSETQ. The CDR3 consists of 13 residues. In DNA form, the CDR3 reads TGCGCCAGCAGCTTGGACAGGGTCTATGGCTACACCTTC. Translation gives CASSLDRVYGYTF.

The rearrangement links TRBV2 to TRBJ2-2; unclear D gene. V was shortened by 7 bases and J by 4 bases, with 10 bases between the two germline ends. This CDR3 is 13 amino acids long. CDR1 SNHLY and CDR2 FYNNEI come from the germline V gene. The CDR3 nucleotides read TGTGCCAGCACCTATGGGCCCACCGGGGAGCTGTTTTTT. It yields the protein CASTYGPTGELFF.

The chain joins TRBV6-6 to TRBJ2-7; TRBD2 might be the D (5 bases). The CDR3 is 16 residues long. Trimming removed 0 bases at V and 5 bases at J, with 17 bases between. The V gene's germline CDR1 is MNHNY and CDR2 SVGAGI (reference sequence). CDR3 residues: CASSYSNGLLLNEQYF. CDR3 sequence (DNA): TGTGCCAGCAGTTACTCGAATGGACTCCTCTTGAACGAGCAGTACTTC.

Points on this clone: Other DNA sequences in this sample translate to the same CDR3. The chain combines TRBV28 with TRBJ1-2, with D unclear. CDR3 length: 12 amino acids. The germline gives CDR1 MDHEN, CDR2 SYDVKM. Between the trimmed V and J ends, which lost 6 bases and 0 bases, there was a span of 5 bases. CDR3 sequence reads: CASRGSNYGYTF. The CDR3 DNA follows: TGTGCCAGCAGGGGGTCTAACTATGGCTACACCTTC.

In this sample, this clone turned up a few times. The chain carries TRBV27 and TRBJ2-2; D may correspond to TRBD1 or TRBD2 (5 bases each). Trimming took 5 bases from V and 5 from J, leaving 15 bases between them. The germline V gene encodes CDR1 MNHEY and CDR2 SMNVEV (reference sequence). This CDR3 has 15 residues. In nucleotides, the CDR3 is TGTGCCAGCAGTCTCACTAGGGGCAAGACCGGGGAGCTGTTTTTT. It codes for CASSLTRGKTGELFF.

This clone was recorded a few times. This chain uses TRBV28 with TRBJ1-4; D ambiguous. CDR1 is MDHEN and CDR2 is SYDVKM in the germline V gene. Trimming left V 6 bases short and J 7 bases short, with 15 bases between. This CDR3 is built from 14 residues. Written as DNA, the CDR3 is TGTGCCAGCAGGCCCGGGTTCAGGAGTGAAAAACTGTTTTTT. Protein: CASRPGFRSEKLFF.